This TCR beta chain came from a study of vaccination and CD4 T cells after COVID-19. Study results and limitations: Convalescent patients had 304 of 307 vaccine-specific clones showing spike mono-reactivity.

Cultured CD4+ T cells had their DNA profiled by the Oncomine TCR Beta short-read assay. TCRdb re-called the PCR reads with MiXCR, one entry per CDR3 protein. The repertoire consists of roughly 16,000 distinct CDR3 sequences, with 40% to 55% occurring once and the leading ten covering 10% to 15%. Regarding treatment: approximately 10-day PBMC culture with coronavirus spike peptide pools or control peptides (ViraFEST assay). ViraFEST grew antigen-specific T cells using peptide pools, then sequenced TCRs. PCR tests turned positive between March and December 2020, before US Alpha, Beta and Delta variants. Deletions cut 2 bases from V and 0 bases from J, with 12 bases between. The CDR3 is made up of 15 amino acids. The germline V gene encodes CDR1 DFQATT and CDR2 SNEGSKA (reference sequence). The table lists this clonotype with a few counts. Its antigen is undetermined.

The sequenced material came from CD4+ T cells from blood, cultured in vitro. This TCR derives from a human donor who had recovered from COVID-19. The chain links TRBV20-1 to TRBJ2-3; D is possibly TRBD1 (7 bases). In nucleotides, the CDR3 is TGCAGTGCTAGAAAGACAGGGACTAGCACAGATACGCAGTATTTT. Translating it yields CSARKTGTSTDTQYF.